This T cell receptor (beta chain) was recovered during a study of T cells after yellow fever vaccination. Overall study findings and caveats: Few clonotypes appeared in both CD4 and CD8 compartments. By day 5 rather than day 15, the secondary response had peaked, though it was weaker.

TCRdb re-derived calls from the 5' RACE reads in MiXCR, one entry per CDR3 protein. The data contain around 53,000 distinct CDR3 sequences, 6.5% to 8% of them seen just once; the ten biggest clones take up around 24%. This clonotype was seen repeatedly, ten times or more. This TCR came from a man aged 18 to 30 who received the YFV17D yellow fever vaccine. The sample consisted of CD8+ T cells not binding an NS4B(214-222) dextramer, sorted from PBMCs, taken more than 35 days after the first yellow fever vaccination.

CDR3 nucleotide sequence: TGTGCCAGCAGTGAATATGAACAGGGAGGCACAGATACGCAGTATTTT. Translating gives CASSEYEQGGTDTQYF. The rearrangement uses TRBV25-1 and TRBJ2-3; perhaps TRBD1 as D (6 bases). This CDR3 contains 16 residues. Trimming removed 0 bases at V and 1 base at J, with 11 bases between. CDR1 and CDR2 from the germline V gene are MGHDK and SYGVNS.